Each of the 27 T cell receptor beta chains below was sequenced from the same sample in a study of OX40 agonist ivuxolimab in advanced cancers. Repertoires were generated with immunoSEQ multiplex PCR, while TCRdb's copy carries only in-frame clones and drops some. The sample lists roughly 76,000 clones, 80% to 90% occurring once. The specimen was CD4+ or CD8+ T cells sorted from blood, collected in a trial of the OX40 agonist ivuxolimab. Receptors were obtained from an adult with an advanced solid tumor such as melanoma, head and neck, liver or kidney cancer.

The chain couples TRBV9 to TRBJ2-7; TRBD1 agrees at 9 bases. The CDR3 has 16 amino acids. J lost 1 base, V lost 0 bases, and 5 bases had no gene match. Germline CDR1 and CDR2: SGDLS and YYNGEE. The CDR3 here is CASSVDPGTGSYEQYF. In DNA form, the CDR3 reads TGTGCCAGCAGCGTAGACCCCGGGACAGGGTCCTACGAGCAGTACTTC. Combining the CDR3 with reference TRBV9 and TRBJ2-7 gives the whole variable domain DSGVTQTPKHLITATGQRVTLRCSPRSGDLSVYWYQQSLDQGLQFLIQYYNGEERAKGNILERFSAQQFPDLHSELNLSSLELGDSALYFCASSVDPGTGSYEQYFGPGTRLTVT.

V is TRBV6-6 and J is TRBJ1-3; 8 positions match TRBD1. The CDR3 length is 15 residues. V was pared by 1 base and J by 8 bases, with 7 bases of the junction left unmatched. Germline CDR1 and CDR2: MNHNY and SVGAGI (reference sequence). The CDR3 reads CASSYLGQGDDTIYF. The CDR3 DNA sequence: TGTGCCAGCAGTTACTTAGGACAGGGTGACGACACCATATATTTT.

The chain is built from TRBV7-2 and TRBJ1-4; D is unclear. This CDR3 is built from 15 residues. CDR1 and CDR2 from the germline V gene are SGHTA and FQGNSA. V was trimmed by 3 bases and J by 0 bases, leaving 8 bases between them. The chain's CDR3 is CASSFQVATNEKLFF. CDR3 coding DNA: TGTGCCAGCAGCTTTCAAGTAGCAACTAATGAAAAACTGTTTTTT.

The CDR3 DNA follows: TGTGCCAGCAGCTTGACCAGTCTTAGGTCGACTAATGAAAAACTGTTTTTT. It codes for CASSLTSLRSTNEKLFF. The rearrangement links TRBV5-6 to TRBJ1-4; D call uncertain. The length of the CDR3 is 17 residues. Germline V gene sequence: CDR1 SGHDT, CDR2 YYEEEE. The V end was cut by 1 base, the J end by 2 bases, with 15 bases between.

Of note for this clone: Other DNA sequences of this sample code for an identical CDR3. This chain connects TRBV6-1 to TRBJ2-7; D unclear. Germline CDR1 MNHNS, CDR2 SASEGT. Between the trimmed V and J ends, which lost 0 bases and 3 bases, there was a span of 9 bases. There are 14 residues in the CDR3. The CDR3 loop is CASSEAGQLYEQYF. Here the CDR3 DNA reads TGTGCCAGCAGTGAAGCGGGCCAGCTCTACGAGCAGTACTTC.

This clone was recorded only once. This chain uses TRBV28 with TRBJ2-5; D is undetermined. This CDR3 is built from 17 residues. Germline V gene sequence: CDR1 MDHEN, CDR2 SYDVKM. The V end lost 5 bases, the J end lost 0 bases, and 19 bases lay between the germline ends. CDR3 in amino acids: CASSEVLTLGNQETQYF. Written as DNA, the CDR3 is TGTGCCAGCAGTGAAGTACTAACATTGGGAAACCAAGAGACCCAGTACTTC.

This clone was counted a single time. The gene calls are TRBV6-6 and TRBJ2-4; D call uncertain. The CDR3 sequence is 14 residues long. In germline, CDR1 is MNHNY, CDR2 SVGAGI (reference sequence). The V end was cut by 7 bases, the J end by 3 bases, with 13 bases between. CDR3: CASTEMEIKNIQYF. Here the CDR3 DNA reads TGTGCCAGCACCGAAATGGAGATCAAAAACATTCAGTACTTC.

The J gene is TRBJ2-1, the V gene TRBV6-1; no clear D gene. The CDR3 length is 19 residues. V lost 2 bases, J lost 2 bases, and 22 bases lay in between. CDR1 is MNHNS and CDR2 is SASEGT in the germline V gene. The CDR3 is CASSETPQSRGRAYNEQFF. As DNA, the CDR3 is TGTGCCAGCAGTGAAACCCCGCAGTCTAGAGGCCGGGCCTACAATGAGCAGTTCTTC.

The chain links TRBV10-3 to TRBJ1-5; D is ambiguous. The CDR3 is 12 residues long. Per the germline V gene, CDR1 is ENHRY and CDR2 is SYGVKD. The ends were cut back, 10 bases at V and 14 bases at J, with 21 bases in the middle. This CDR3 reads CATADSDQKKHF. For the CDR3, the DNA is TGTGCCACAGCAGACTCGGATCAAAAGAAGCATTTT.

The chain carries TRBV7-2 and TRBJ1-3; D not certain. Germline lookup yields CDR1 SGHTA and CDR2 FQGNSA. V dropped 1 base and J dropped 4 bases, with 8 bases sitting between them. The CDR3 is made up of 14 amino acids. The CDR3 loop reads CASSLVSWGNTIYF. In DNA form, the CDR3 reads TGTGCCAGCAGCTTAGTCTCTTGGGGAAACACCATATATTTT.

This clone was counted only a few times. The chain carries TRBV19 and TRBJ1-1, with 8 bases matching TRBD1. With V trimmed by 4 bases and J by 7 bases, 20 bases remained unmatched. The CDR3 spans 18 residues. Germline assignment: CDR1 LNHDA and CDR2 SQIVND (reference sequence). Here the CDR3 reads CASSKWTGTVSAEGEAFF. DNA of the CDR3: TGTGCCAGTAGTAAATGGACAGGGACGGTTAGCGCCGAAGGTGAAGCTTTCTTT.

The genes are TRBV6-5 and TRBJ1-1; D unclear. CDR1 and CDR2 (germline): MNHEY, SVGAGI. This CDR3 is 14 amino acids long. The germline V and J ends were trimmed by 2 bases and 2 bases, with 9 bases remaining between them. This CDR3 reads CASSYSGRNTEAFF. CDR3 nucleotide sequence: TGTGCCAGCAGTTACAGCGGAAGAAACACTGAAGCTTTCTTT.

The J gene is TRBJ2-5, the V gene TRBV7-8; no clear D gene. The germline gives CDR1 SGHVS, CDR2 FQNEAQ. The CDR3 spans 12 residues. The V gene lost 1 base and the J gene lost 0 bases, with 0 bases spanning the gap. Written as DNA, the CDR3 is TGTGCCAGCAGCTTAGACCAAGAGACCCAGTACTTC. Its translation: CASSLDQETQYF.

The J gene is TRBJ2-7, the V gene TRBV7-2; 9 bases map to TRBD2. CDR1 and CDR2 from the germline V gene are SGHTA and FQGNSA. The V and J ends lost 4 bases and 3 bases, in that order; junction bases with no gene match: 7. The CDR3 is 15 residues long. CDR3 protein: CASSSSSGAFYEQYF. The CDR3 DNA sequence: TGTGCCAGCAGCTCCTCTAGCGGGGCGTTCTACGAGCAGTACTTC.

The CDR3 region is CASKRGLDRGIEGYTF. The CDR3 DNA is TGTGCCAGTAAAAGGGGGCTCGACAGGGGGATAGAAGGCTACACCTTC. The V and J genes are TRBV19 and TRBJ1-2; 9 bases match TRBD1. In germline, CDR1 is LNHDA, CDR2 SQIVND (reference sequence). The CDR3 has 16 amino acids. Germline trimming cut 7 bases from V and 8 bases from J; bases unmatched to any gene: 17.

The chain combines TRBV11-2 with TRBJ1-4; D is ambiguous. This CDR3 comprises 16 residues. Trimming cost V 2 bases and J 0 bases, with 10 bases left between them. CDR1 SGHAT and CDR2 FQNNGV come from the germline V gene. The CDR3 sequence: CASSLTRYATNEKLFF. CDR3 nucleotides: TGTGCCAGCAGCTTAACCCGTTATGCAACTAATGAAAAACTGTTTTTT.

The chain joins TRBV4-3 to TRBJ2-3; tentative D call: TRBD2 (6 bases). V shed 0 bases and J shed 6 bases, with 13 bases lying between them. Germline V gene lookup returns CDR1 LGHNA and CDR2 YSLEER. The CDR3 is 15 residues long. In DNA, the CDR3 is TGCGCCAGCAGCCAAGATCGGTCGGCGGGGGATACGCAGTATTTT. It specifies CASSQDRSAGDTQYF.

V is TRBV5-1 and J is TRBJ2-5, with D possibly TRBD2 on 5 matching bases. The CDR3 is 13 residues long. V lost 2 bases and J lost 4, with 9 bases in between. Germline loops: CDR1 SGHRS, CDR2 YFSETQ. DNA for the CDR3: TGCGCCAGCAGCTTCAATAGCGCAGAGACCCAGTACTTC. This sequence encodes CASSFNSAETQYF.

The chain is built from TRBV28 and TRBJ1-2; 7 positions agree with TRBD1. The V and J ends lost 6 bases and 6 bases, in that order; junction bases with no gene match: 10. The CDR3 has 14 residues. CDR1 is MDHEN, CDR2 SYDVKM, per germline. The CDR3 DNA sequence: TGTGCCAGCAGCCCACGACAGGGTGGAAATGGCTACACCTTC. It yields the protein CASSPRQGGNGYTF.

The gene calls are TRBV19 and TRBJ1-2, with unresolved D. The CDR3 sequence is 15 residues long. Germline V lookup: CDR1 LNHDA, CDR2 SQIVND (reference sequence). The germline V and J ends were trimmed by 3 bases and 4 bases, with 15 bases remaining between them. CDR3 nucleotide sequence: TGTGCCAGTAGTATGGGTGACACAATTTCCTATGGCTACACCTTC. This gives the protein CASSMGDTISYGYTF.

This chain links TRBV5-1 with TRBJ1-5, with TRBD1 as a possible D gene (5 bases). The ends were cut back, 0 bases at V and 6 bases at J, with 7 bases in the middle. CDR1 and CDR2 from the germline V gene are SGHRS and YFSETQ. The CDR3 has 13 amino acids. DNA of the CDR3: TGCGCCAGCAGCTTGGCCGGGGGTCAGCCCCAGCATTTT. This sequence encodes CASSLAGGQPQHF.

The V gene is TRBV2, the J gene TRBJ1-2, with 8 nucleotides matching TRBD1. There are 15 residues in the CDR3. Per germline, CDR1 SNHLY and CDR2 FYNNEI. V shed 7 bases, J shed 8 bases, and the junction held 15 bases outside the gene matches. CDR3 residues: CASTTITRGQGGYTF. CDR3 sequence (DNA): TGTGCCAGCACAACCATTACCAGGGGGCAGGGAGGCTACACCTTC.

The chain recombines TRBV4-3 with TRBJ1-2; 9 bases match TRBD1. There are 16 residues in the CDR3. Germline-derived CDR1 and CDR2 are LGHNA and YSLEER. J was trimmed by 0 bases and V by 4 bases; bases with no gene match: 6. The CDR3 protein is CASSPGQGNPNYGYTF. CDR3 DNA: TGCGCCAGCAGCCCGGGACAGGGAAACCCTAACTATGGCTACACCTTC.

The genes are TRBV15 and TRBJ1-5; no clear D. V lost 5 bases and J lost 1, with 18 bases in between. Germline V gene data show CDR1 as LNHNV and CDR2 as YYDKDF (reference sequence). This CDR3 is 17 amino acids long. Here the CDR3 reads CATSGEVRTSSNQPQHF. For the CDR3, the DNA is TGTGCCACCAGCGGGGAGGTCCGGACCTCAAGCAATCAGCCCCAGCATTTT. Using reference TRBV15 and TRBJ1-5 for the parts outside the CDR3, the full variable domain is DAMVIQNPRYQVTQFGKPVTLSCSQTLNHNVMYWYQQKSSQAPKLLFHYYDKDFNNEADTPDNFQSRRPNTSFCFLDIRSPGLGDTAMYLCATSGEVRTSSNQPQHFGDGTRLSIL.

This chain joins TRBV10-3 and TRBJ2-2, with 9 bases identical to TRBD1. Germline V lookup: CDR1 ENHRY, CDR2 SYGVKD. The CDR3 runs to 13 residues. V dropped 10 bases and J dropped 6; count of bases not matched to a gene: 6. The CDR3 coding sequence is TGTGCCACCAGGACAGGGGAAGCCGGGGAGCTGTTTTTT. It specifies CATRTGEAGELFF.

This sequence joins TRBV7-9 and TRBJ2-1; D gene ambiguous. The CDR3 consists of 11 residues. In germline, CDR1 is SEHNR, CDR2 FQNEAQ (reference sequence). The germline V and J ends were trimmed by 8 bases and 9 bases, with 11 bases remaining between them. The CDR3 spells CASERVGEQFF. CDR3 in DNA: TGTGCCAGCGAAAGGGTAGGTGAGCAGTTCTTC.

The gene calls are TRBV29-1 and TRBJ2-2, with TRBD1 matching over 7 bases. The germline gives CDR1 SQVTM, CDR2 ANQGSEA. Trimming took 5 bases from V and 2 from J; bases not matched to a gene: 8. This CDR3 has 15 amino acids. The CDR3 here is CSVIKQGDNTGELFF. CDR3 bases: TGCAGCGTTATCAAGCAGGGGGACAACACCGGGGAGCTGTTTTTT.